This T cell receptor beta chain was captured by sequencing in a study of blood T cell repertoires in COVID-19 (TCRdb year 2020). Context from the whole study: Samples covering the acute and convalescent phases of COVID-19 were provided by collaborators in the United States, Italy and Spain. The repertoires were released in a freely available public database intended as a resource for research on the immune response to SARS-CoV-2. Nearly every sample came with metadata listing a de-identified subject ID, COVID-19 status, age in years and sex. The prospective study material was composed of cDNA or gDNA derived from T cells, B-cell-depleted T cells, or PBMCs. HLA class I and class II types, where available, came from metadata supplied by the sample provider rather than from assay-based typing. The dataset comprised deeply sampled blood TCRbeta repertoires from subjects exposed to, actively infected with, or recovered from COVID-19. Samples came from the ongoing ImmuneRACE study (first 160 participants) plus 1,254 subjects from 6 global collaborators.

The CDR3 sequence holds 15 residues, the cysteine and phenylalanine included. The only DNA kept is the CDR3, 45 bases in frame from the first base. V lost 0 bases and J lost 2 bases; the stretch between them is 11 bases long. In the germline V gene, CDR1 corresponds to SGHAT and CDR2 to FQNNGV. What the authors observed across the whole study: The quantity of clinical and demographic metadata differed by source and by participant and was supplied without curation.

The immunoSEQ Assay, a bias-controlled multiplex PCR, was used to amplify TCRbeta CDR3 regions from genomic DNA. The published analysis was carried out like this. Within the assay, amplification of reference gene primers was used to estimate how many nucleated cells each sample contained. To quantify the absolute abundance of each unique TCRbeta CDR3 rearrangement, sequence reads were collapsed and filtered. For each sample, productive Simpson clonality was calculated by taking the square root of Simpson's diversity index across productive rearrangements. TCRdb mirrors the immuneACCESS table, restricted to in-frame sequences. Some clones are absent from its copies; in checked studies, under half trace to an unresolved V gene, and the reason for the others is unknown. V and J calls plus clone size are reproduced from that table; the DNA served to infer D and trimming. This sample comprises approximately 250,000 clones, roughly 84% of them detected only once. Roughly 8.6% of the sample is in the top ten clones.

To note about this clone: Its antigen remains unidentified. No qualities accompany the bases; no much larger clone lies one base away.

Each collaborating institution followed its own protocols to collect whole blood in K2EDTA tubes. For TCRbeta analysis, collaborator samples were shipped as frozen whole blood, as isolated PBMCs, or as DNA extracted from either sample type. This receptor chain uses TRBV11-2 and TRBJ2-7, with the D segment identity uncertain. Material: peripheral blood. The TCR sequence derives from a human donor in a cohort sampled during active COVID-19. Here the CDR3 is given as CASSLDLLETYEQYF. The base sequence is TGTGCCAGCAGCTTAGATCTCTTGGAGACCTACGAGCAGTACTTC.